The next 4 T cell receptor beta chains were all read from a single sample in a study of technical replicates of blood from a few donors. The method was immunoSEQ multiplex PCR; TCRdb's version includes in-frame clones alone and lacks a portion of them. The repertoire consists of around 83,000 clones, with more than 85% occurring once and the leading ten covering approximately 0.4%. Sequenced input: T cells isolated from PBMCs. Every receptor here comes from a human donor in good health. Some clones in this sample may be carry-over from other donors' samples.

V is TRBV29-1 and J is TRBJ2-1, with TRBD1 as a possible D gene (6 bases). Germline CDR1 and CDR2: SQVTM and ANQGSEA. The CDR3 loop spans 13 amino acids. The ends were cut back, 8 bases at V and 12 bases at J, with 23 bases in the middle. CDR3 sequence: CSFTMNREGGQFF. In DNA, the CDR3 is TGCAGCTTTACCATGAACAGGGAAGGGGGGCAGTTCTTC.

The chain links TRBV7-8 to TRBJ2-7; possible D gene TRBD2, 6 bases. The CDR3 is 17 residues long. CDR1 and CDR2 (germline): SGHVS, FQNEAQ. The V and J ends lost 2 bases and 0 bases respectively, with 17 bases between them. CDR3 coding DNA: TGTGCCAGCAGCTTATTCGCTAGCGTCTCGTTCTCCTACGAGCAGTACTTC. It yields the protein CASSLFASVSFSYEQYF.

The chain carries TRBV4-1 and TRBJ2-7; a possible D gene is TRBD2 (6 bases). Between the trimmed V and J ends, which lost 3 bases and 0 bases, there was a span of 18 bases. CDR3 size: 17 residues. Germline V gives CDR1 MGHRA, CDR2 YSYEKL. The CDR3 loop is CASSHATLAASSYEQYF. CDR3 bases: TGCGCCAGCAGCCACGCCACACTAGCCGCCAGCTCCTACGAGCAGTACTTC.

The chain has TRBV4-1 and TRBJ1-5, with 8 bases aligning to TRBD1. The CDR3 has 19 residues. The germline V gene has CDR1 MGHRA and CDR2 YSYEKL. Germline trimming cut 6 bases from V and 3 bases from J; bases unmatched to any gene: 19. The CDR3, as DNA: TGCGCCAGCAGTCTAAAAGACGGCCCGGACAGGGCACTCAATCAGCCCCAGCATTTT. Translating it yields CASSLKDGPDRALNQPQHF.